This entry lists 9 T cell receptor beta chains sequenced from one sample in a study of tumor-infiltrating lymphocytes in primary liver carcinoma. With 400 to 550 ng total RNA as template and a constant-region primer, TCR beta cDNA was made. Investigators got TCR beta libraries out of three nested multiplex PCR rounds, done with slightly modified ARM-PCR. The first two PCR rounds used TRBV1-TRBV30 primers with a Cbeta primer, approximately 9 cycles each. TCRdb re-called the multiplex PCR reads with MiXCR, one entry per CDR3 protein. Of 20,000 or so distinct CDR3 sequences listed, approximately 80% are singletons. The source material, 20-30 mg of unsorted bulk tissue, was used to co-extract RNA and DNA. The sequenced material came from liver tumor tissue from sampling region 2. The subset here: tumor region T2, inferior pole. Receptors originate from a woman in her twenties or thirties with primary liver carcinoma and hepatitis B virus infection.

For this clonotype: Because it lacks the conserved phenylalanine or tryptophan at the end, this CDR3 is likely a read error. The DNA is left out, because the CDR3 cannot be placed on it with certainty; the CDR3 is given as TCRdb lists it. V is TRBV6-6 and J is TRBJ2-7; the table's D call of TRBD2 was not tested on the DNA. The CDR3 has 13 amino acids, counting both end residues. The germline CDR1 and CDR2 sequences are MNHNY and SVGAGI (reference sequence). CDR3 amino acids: CASRPGGTYERYS.

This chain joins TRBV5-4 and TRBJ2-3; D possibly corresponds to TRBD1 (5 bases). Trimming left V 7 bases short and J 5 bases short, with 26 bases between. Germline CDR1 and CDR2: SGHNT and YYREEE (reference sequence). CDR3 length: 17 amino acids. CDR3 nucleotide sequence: TGTGCCAGCGGCGTAGACGGACACCCTCCATCCATAGATACGCAGTATTTT. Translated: CASGVDGHPPSIDTQYF.

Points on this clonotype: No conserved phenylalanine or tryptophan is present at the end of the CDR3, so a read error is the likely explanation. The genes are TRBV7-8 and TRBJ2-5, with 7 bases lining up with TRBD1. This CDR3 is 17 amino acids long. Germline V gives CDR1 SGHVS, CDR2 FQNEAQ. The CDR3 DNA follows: TGTGCCAGCAGCTTATTTCCATTACAGGGGTACCAAGAGACACAGTACCTC. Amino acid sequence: CASSLFPLQGYQETQYL.

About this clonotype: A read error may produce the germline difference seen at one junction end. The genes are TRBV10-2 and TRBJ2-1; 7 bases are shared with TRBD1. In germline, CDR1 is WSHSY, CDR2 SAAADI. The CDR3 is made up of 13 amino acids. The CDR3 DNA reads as TGTAGCAGCAAGTCGGGACAGAACTATGAGCAGTTCTTC. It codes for CSSKSGQNYEQFF.

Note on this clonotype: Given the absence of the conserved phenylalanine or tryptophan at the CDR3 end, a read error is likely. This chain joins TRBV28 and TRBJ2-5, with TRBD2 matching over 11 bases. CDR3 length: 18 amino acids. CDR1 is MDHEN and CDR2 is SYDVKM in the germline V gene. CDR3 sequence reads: CDSSLTDTGLAAQETQYL. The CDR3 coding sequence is TGTGACAGCAGTTTAACGGATACGGGACTAGCGGCACAAGAGACCCAGTACTTA.

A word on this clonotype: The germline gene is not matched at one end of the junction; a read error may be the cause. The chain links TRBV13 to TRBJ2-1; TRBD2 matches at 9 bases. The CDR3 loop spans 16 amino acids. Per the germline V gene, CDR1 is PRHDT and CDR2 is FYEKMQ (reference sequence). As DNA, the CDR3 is TGTGCCAGCAGCACCGGGGCTAGCGGGACATACAATGAGCAATTCTTC. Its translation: CASSTGASGTYNEQFF.

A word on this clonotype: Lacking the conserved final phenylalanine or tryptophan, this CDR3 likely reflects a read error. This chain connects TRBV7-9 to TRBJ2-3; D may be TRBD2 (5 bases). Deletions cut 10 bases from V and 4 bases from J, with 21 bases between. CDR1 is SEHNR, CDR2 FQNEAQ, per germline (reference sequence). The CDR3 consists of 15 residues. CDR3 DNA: TGTGCCACCATAGATCCCCGGACGAGGGCAGATACGCAGTATTCT. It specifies CATIDPRTRADTQYS.

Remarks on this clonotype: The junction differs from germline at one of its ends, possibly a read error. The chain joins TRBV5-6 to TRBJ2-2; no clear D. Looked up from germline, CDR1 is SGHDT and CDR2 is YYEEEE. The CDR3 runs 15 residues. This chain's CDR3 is CASTLTHRVSGELFF. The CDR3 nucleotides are TGTGCCAGCACCTTGACACACAGAGTCAGCGGGGAGCTGTTTTTT.

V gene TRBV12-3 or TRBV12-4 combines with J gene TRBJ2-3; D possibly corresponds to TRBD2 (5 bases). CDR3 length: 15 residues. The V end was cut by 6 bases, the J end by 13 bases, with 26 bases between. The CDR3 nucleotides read TGTGCCAGCAGCTTTCCCCCTCCTAGCACAGATATGAAGTATTTT. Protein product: CASSFPPPSTDMKYF.